The present T cell receptor (beta chain) was sequenced within a study of blood T cell repertoires in COVID-19. The CDR3 has 13 residues. V shed 6 bases and J shed 9 bases, with 15 bases lying between them. Germline V CDR1 and CDR2: MDHEN, SYDVKM. The table came from immunoSEQ multiplex PCR; TCRdb's copy has only in-frame clones and leaves some out. The table shows some 320,000 clones, with 85% occurring only once. Sample: PBMCs or T cells enriched from blood (not recorded which). The chain joins TRBV28 to TRBJ2-1; the D gene is possibly TRBD2 (5 bases). The sequence came from a woman younger than 45 who had been exposed to COVID-19. CDR3 DNA: TGTGCCAGCAGCGGAGAGCTTCGGGGTGAGCAGTTCTTC. Residues: CASSGELRGEQFF.